This TCR beta chain derives from a study of STAT5B mutations in CD4+ large granular lymphocyte leukemia (dated by TCRdb to 2021 to 2024). Study-wide context: Among healthy controls, the CDR3 'QG' motif was associated with a particular HLA allele. The TCRbeta repertoires of CD4+ T-cell large granular lymphocyte leukemia patients were compared with the TCRbeta repertoires of healthy blood donors. Flow cytometry on FACSCanto II or FACSVerse showed that the purified fractions were more than 95% pure among lymphocytes. Study-wide conclusions, independent of this receptor: Each patient's main leukemic clonotypes were private, but roughly a quarter of these clonotypes showed up at low frequency in the non-leukemic repertoires of other patients. The data were not HLA-matched, and the relatively small sample size could explain the higher clonality seen in CD4+ compared with CD8+ T-LGLL. Enrichment of TRBV06-family usage was observed among the top patient clones (8/27) relative to healthy controls (2/35). Compared with healthy CD4+ repertoires, CD4-sorted patient repertoires appeared more clonal, and this difference remained even after the putative leukemic clones were removed.

The junction carries 17 bases between V and J, which are trimmed by 4 bases and 4 bases respectively. Looking up the germline V gene (reference sequence) yields CDR1 MNHEY and CDR2 SMNVEV. Counted from cysteine to phenylalanine, this CDR3 has 16 amino acids. Only the CDR3 part of the read is kept: 48 bases, read in frame from the first base. As concerns this clone: The specificity of this receptor is unknown. No base-level quality is on record; no much larger clone is a single base apart.

TCRbeta rearrangements were sequenced from genomic DNA using the immunoSEQ assay at survey resolution. The authors' pipeline ran thus. A lowest detectable productive clonotype frequency of 2.59 x 10-5 was observed in the TCR sequencing data. Only productive TCRbeta rearrangements, defined as complete and in-frame sequences, were included in the analyses. The clonality of each sample was calculated as Simpson clonality in the immunoSEQ Analyzer version 3.0. Based on frequency, clones were grouped as very rare, small, medium, large (1-20%) or hyperexpanded (>20%). Generation probabilities were estimated with OLGA 1.2.3, V-gene circos plots were made with VDJtools, specificities were looked up in VDJdb, and CDR3 motifs were identified with GLIPH. The table was pulled from immuneACCESS by TCRdb, which kept in-frame rearrangements only. Such tables lose some clones; where checked, under half of the loss comes from unresolved V genes, and the rest has no known cause. Clonal size and the V and J genes are those of that table, whereas D and trimming came from the DNA. The sample table holds about 25,000 clones, of which 74% were seen once. The ten largest clones represent 8% to 10% of the sample.

Healthy controls were roughly 37 blood donors whose buffy coats came from the Finnish Red Cross blood service. All TCR-sequenced material derived from peripheral blood: patient blood samples and healthy donor buffy coats. Ficoll-Hypaque gradient centrifugation was used to isolate peripheral blood mononuclear cells. CD4+ cells were magnetically purified from the buffy coats of healthy controls. The Gentra Puregene Cell and Tissue kit was used for genomic DNA extraction, and quantification was performed on a Qubit 2.0 fluorometer. The chain is made from TRBV27 and TRBJ1-5; a tentative D match to TRBD1 spans 5 bases. This sequence originates from a human donor in good health. Material: CD4+ T cells from blood buffy coats. CDR3 reads: CASSSRQGGKNQPQHF. The DNA sequence is TGTGCCAGCAGTTCCCGGCAGGGAGGGAAAAATCAGCCCCAGCATTTT.